One sample yielded the 32 T cell receptor beta chains listed below, sequenced in a study of CD8 T cells in Susac syndrome (dated by TCRdb to 2018 to 2020). The library was built by means of the immunoSEQ multiplex PCR assay. RNA was extracted using the RNeasy kit, and roughly 0.5 to 1 microgram was reverse transcribed with random hexamers. TCRdb handled the public reads itself, with Q25 trimming in fastp and clone calling in MiXCR, and kept productive beta chains. Merged by CDR3 protein, the rows form single entries marked with the most common genes and DNA. For this sample the table gives approximately 190,000 distinct CDR3 sequences, of which more than 90% were detected only once. The ten biggest clones cover around 0.1% of the sample. Source material: CD4+ T cells from PBMCs. Receptor source: a human donor with Susac syndrome.

This chain links TRBV29-1 with TRBJ2-7, with D perhaps TRBD1 or TRBD2 (7 bases each). The CDR3 spans 14 residues. V lost 1 base and J lost 5, with 15 bases in between. CDR1 SQVTM and CDR2 ANQGSEA come from the germline V gene. In DNA form, the CDR3 reads TGCAGCGTTGAAGCTGGGGCAGGGGGGGACGAGCAGTACTTC. Translation gives CSVEAGAGGDEQYF.

The genes are TRBV20-1 and TRBJ2-5; a possible D gene is TRBD2 (5 bases). From germline, CDR1 is DFQATT and CDR2 SNEGSKA (reference sequence). The CDR3 sequence is 13 residues long. V was shortened by 4 bases and J by 2 bases, with 11 bases between the two germline ends. Here the CDR3 DNA reads TGCAGTGCTACCGACGGGGTTCAAGAGACCCAGTACTTC. Translated, it gives CSATDGVQETQYF.

The chain combines TRBV12-3 or TRBV12-4 with TRBJ2-1; D tentatively fits TRBD1 or TRBD2 (5 bases each). V was shortened by 11 bases and J by 6 bases, with 17 bases between the two germline ends. CDR3 length: 13 amino acids. This CDR3 reads CAGGRAEGNEQFF. DNA of the CDR3: TGTGCCGGGGGAAGGGCGGAAGGCAATGAGCAGTTCTTC.

The chain combines TRBV4-3 with TRBJ2-1; D is uncertain. CDR1 and CDR2 from the germline V gene are LGHNA and YSLEER. This CDR3 comprises 14 residues. V lost 0 bases and J lost 7, with 10 bases in between. The CDR3 sequence is CASSQESSGNEQFF. DNA for the CDR3: TGCGCCAGCAGCCAAGAATCTTCCGGGAATGAGCAGTTCTTC.

The CDR3 DNA follows: TGCAGCGTGGGGTCTAGGACCGGGGAGCTGTTTTTT. This gives the protein CSVGSRTGELFF. The rearrangement joins TRBV29-1 to TRBJ2-2; D ambiguous. V shed 6 bases and J shed 5 bases, with 10 bases lying between them. Per the germline V gene, CDR1 is SQVTM and CDR2 is ANQGSEA. The CDR3 spans 12 residues.

The chain recombines TRBV20-1 with TRBJ2-7, with 12 bases matching TRBD2. The CDR3 contains 14 residues. Per germline, CDR1 DFQATT and CDR2 SNEGSKA (reference sequence). V trimming: 3 bases; J trimming: 4 bases; junction bases outside the gene matches: 4. The CDR3 loop reads CSASQLAGGYEQYF. In DNA form, the CDR3 reads TGCAGTGCTAGCCAACTAGCGGGGGGTTACGAGCAGTACTTC.

This chain links TRBV11-2 with TRBJ1-1, with unresolved D. Trimming took 5 bases from V and 2 from J, leaving 12 bases between them. The CDR3 contains 14 residues. Germline CDR1 reads SGHAT; CDR2 reads FQNNGV. The CDR3 nucleotides read TGTGCCAGCAGCCGAACTGGGGTAAACACTGAAGCTTTCTTT. It specifies CASSRTGVNTEAFF.

The chain joins TRBV11-2 to TRBJ1-3, with 7 bases matching TRBD1. This CDR3 has 13 amino acids. Trimming at V came to 5 bases and at J to 7 bases, leaving 5 bases not matched to a gene. Looked up from germline, CDR1 is SGHAT and CDR2 is FQNNGV. The CDR3 coding sequence is TGTGCCAGCAGCACCGGGACAGTCAACACCATATATTTT. As protein: CASSTGTVNTIYF.

The gene calls are TRBV27 and TRBJ1-1, with a weak D call TRBD1 (5 bases). The germline V gene has CDR1 MNHEY and CDR2 SMNVEV (reference sequence). V lost 6 bases and J lost 3, with 17 bases in between. The CDR3 covers 15 residues. The CDR3 DNA is TGTGCCAGCAGCCCTTACGGGGGGGTGCACACTGAAGCTTTCTTT. Translated, it gives CASSPYGGVHTEAFF.

In this sample, this clonotype turned up once. The CDR3 protein is CASSQTGHYEQYF. The CDR3 DNA is TGTGCCAGCTCTCAGACAGGCCACTACGAGCAGTACTTC. The chain joins TRBV25-1 to TRBJ2-7, with D possibly matching TRBD1 (6 bases). Germline CDR1 MGHDK, CDR2 SYGVNS. Trimming pared 8 bases from V and 3 bases from J, leaving 14 bases between. There are 13 residues in the CDR3.

The chain recombines TRBV10-3 with TRBJ2-7; D perhaps matches TRBD1 (6 bases). Per the germline V gene, CDR1 is ENHRY and CDR2 is SYGVKD. Trimming stripped 5 bases from V and 1 base from J, with 6 bases between. The CDR3 has 12 residues. The CDR3 loop reads CAISTGSYEQYF. The DNA of the CDR3 is TGTGCCATCAGTACAGGGTCCTACGAGCAGTACTTC.

This rearrangement joins TRBV29-1 to TRBJ2-5; D is perhaps TRBD2 (6 bases). This CDR3 has 15 amino acids. CDR1 and CDR2 (germline): SQVTM, ANQGSEA. The germline V and J ends were trimmed by 6 bases and 5 bases, with 22 bases remaining between them. The CDR3 DNA reads TGCAGCGTCGCGGTGACCCGCGGAGGGAGTGAGACCCAGTACTTC. Translation gives CSVAVTRGGSETQYF.

The chain joins TRBV20-1 to TRBJ1-2; TRBD1 might be the D (5 bases). Germline V lookup: CDR1 DFQATT, CDR2 SNEGSKA (reference sequence). V lost 4 bases and J 1 base, leaving 13 bases between the germline ends. The CDR3 is 14 residues long. For the CDR3, the DNA is TGCAGTGCTACAGCGGGGGGGATTAACTATGGCTACACCTTC. It is translated as CSATAGGINYGYTF.

The gene calls are TRBV5-1 and TRBJ1-2; 10 bases are shared with TRBD1. There are 16 residues in the CDR3. After removal of 5 bases from V and 4 bases from J, the junction contained 11 bases not matched to a gene. Germline V gene lookup returns CDR1 SGHRS and CDR2 YFSETQ. CDR3 amino acids: CASSRGTGAGSYGYTF. In DNA, the CDR3 is TGCGCCAGCAGTCGAGGGACAGGGGCAGGATCCTATGGCTACACCTTC. Filled out from reference TRBV5-1 and TRBJ1-2, the complete variable domain reads KAGVTQTPRYLIKTRGQQVTLSCSPISGHRSVSWYQQTPGQGLQFLFEYFSETQRNKGNFPGRFSGRQFSNSRSEMNVSTLELGDSALYLCASSRGTGAGSYGYTFGSGTRLTVV.

The genes are TRBV7-2 and TRBJ1-6; D gene ambiguous. There are 14 residues in the CDR3. The germline V gene encodes CDR1 SGHTA and CDR2 FQGNSA. Deletions cut 7 bases from V and 10 bases from J, with 17 bases between. In DNA, the CDR3 is TGTGCCAGCACCTCCCTCCCGGTGAGCTCACCCCTCCACTTT. It specifies CASTSLPVSSPLHF.

V and J are TRBV6-1 and TRBJ2-3, with D possibly matching TRBD2 (5 bases). CDR3 size: 16 residues. The V and J ends lost 6 bases and 4 bases respectively, with 20 bases between them. The germline V gene has CDR1 MNHNS and CDR2 SASEGT. The CDR3 nucleotides read TGTGCCAGCAGAAATACCGGACCCATGGAGGCAGATACGCAGTATTTT. Protein sequence: CASRNTGPMEADTQYF.

This clonotype was detected only once. The rearrangement uses TRBV20-1 and TRBJ2-1; D not resolved. The germline CDR1 and CDR2 sequences are DFQATT and SNEGSKA (reference sequence). V was cut by 3 bases and J by 9 bases, with 15 bases left in between. The CDR3 sequence is 13 residues long. The CDR3 loop reads CSASLVAPPEQFF. The CDR3 DNA is TGCAGTGCTAGTCTGGTGGCCCCACCTGAGCAGTTCTTC.

V and J are TRBV7-8 and TRBJ2-5; D perhaps matches TRBD1 (5 bases). Trimming cost V 1 base and J 2 bases, with 8 bases left between them. CDR1 SGHVS and CDR2 FQNEAQ come from the germline V gene. The CDR3 runs 14 residues. The CDR3 nucleotides are TGTGCCAGCAGCTTAGAACGACAGCAAGAGACCCAGTACTTC. This sequence encodes CASSLERQQETQYF.

The rearrangement links TRBV14 to TRBJ1-4; D is perhaps TRBD1 (6 bases). V lost 1 base, J lost 8 bases, and 17 bases lay in between. CDR1 is SGHDN, CDR2 FVKESK, per germline. The CDR3 covers 16 residues. The CDR3 sequence is CASSQVGDRSREKLFF. Written as DNA, the CDR3 is TGTGCCAGCAGCCAAGTGGGAGACAGGAGTCGAGAAAAACTGTTTTTT. Supplemented by reference TRBV14 and TRBJ1-4, the full variable domain reads EAGVTQFPSHSVIEKGQTVTLRCDPISGHDNLYWYRRVMGKEIKFLLHFVKESKQDESGMPNNRFLAERTGGTYSTLKVQPAELEDSGVYFCASSQVGDRSREKLFFGSGTQLSVL.

The gene calls are TRBV9 and TRBJ2-3, with D perhaps TRBD1 (6 bases). The germline V gene encodes CDR1 SGDLS and CDR2 YYNGEE. V was clipped by 4 bases and J by 6 bases, with 18 bases between them. This CDR3 region has 15 residues. CDR3 in DNA: TGTGCCAGCAGCCCTGAACAGGGCCGAGGTGATACGCAGTATTTT. Translated, it gives CASSPEQGRGDTQYF.

The chain recombines TRBV2 with TRBJ2-7, with 8 bases fitting TRBD1. The germline V gene has CDR1 SNHLY and CDR2 FYNNEI. This CDR3 spans 15 amino acids. J was trimmed by 3 bases and V by 4 bases; bases with no gene match: 8. The DNA for the CDR3 is TGTGCCAGCAGTGGTAGGACAGGGATCGACTACGAGCAGTACTTC. It yields the protein CASSGRTGIDYEQYF.

The chain carries TRBV6-2 or TRBV6-3 and TRBJ1-2, with a tentative D call TRBD1 (6 bases). Trimming took off 7 bases at V and 5 bases at J, with 14 bases between the two ends. The CDR3 runs 13 residues. Per germline, CDR1 MNHEY and CDR2 SVGEGT. This chain's CDR3 is CASTELTGYGYTF. CDR3 sequence (DNA): TGTGCCAGCACCGAATTGACAGGTTATGGCTACACCTTC.

The chain joins TRBV30 to TRBJ2-2, with TRBD1 identical over 7 bases. Per the germline V gene, CDR1 is GTSNPN and CDR2 is SVGIG (reference sequence). This CDR3 contains 11 residues. The junction had 7 bases not matched to a gene; V was cut back by 7 bases and J by 11 bases. The CDR3: CASKDREELFF. The DNA of the CDR3 is TGTGCCTCCAAAGACAGGGAAGAGCTGTTTTTT.

The chain uses TRBV29-1 and TRBJ1-4; D is unclear. Germline CDR1 SQVTM, CDR2 ANQGSEA. CDR3 length equals 13 residues. V lost 0 bases and J 11 bases, leaving 13 bases between the germline ends. The CDR3 spells CSVEDPSGPKLFF. The CDR3 bases are TGCAGCGTTGAAGATCCTTCCGGACCGAAACTGTTTTTT.

The chain employs TRBV30 and TRBJ2-5; D gene ambiguous. The germline V gene has CDR1 GTSNPN and CDR2 SVGIG (reference sequence). The CDR3 contains 12 residues. Trimming took off 0 bases at V and 5 bases at J, with 7 bases between the two ends. The CDR3: CAWSVMRETQYF. In DNA, the CDR3 is TGTGCCTGGAGTGTAATGAGGGAGACCCAGTACTTC.

This rearrangement joins TRBV30 to TRBJ2-5; D call uncertain. The CDR3 length is 12 residues. Germline loops: CDR1 GTSNPN, CDR2 SVGIG (reference sequence). Trimming removed 3 bases from V and 5 bases from J, with 10 bases in between. The CDR3 coding sequence is TGTGCCTGGAGCCCCGGCGTGGAGACCCAGTACTTC. Its translation is CAWSPGVETQYF.

The V call is TRBV30, the J call TRBJ2-5; 12 bases align to TRBD2. Germline CDR1 reads GTSNPN; CDR2 reads SVGIG (reference sequence). Germline trimming cut 2 bases from V and 1 base from J; bases unmatched to any gene: 2. The CDR3 is 15 amino acids. This chain's CDR3 is CAWSKTSGGQETQYF. The CDR3 nucleotides are TGTGCCTGGAGTAAGACTAGCGGGGGCCAAGAGACCCAGTACTTC.

The chain is built from TRBV7-9 and TRBJ2-6; 7 bases agree with TRBD1. In germline, CDR1 is SEHNR, CDR2 FQNEAQ (reference sequence). This CDR3 has 17 amino acids. The V gene end was trimmed by 5 bases and the J gene end by 3 bases; junction bases not matched to a gene: 10. CDR3 DNA: TGTGCCAGCAGCCGAGATACAGGGGCGAGTGGGGCCAACGTCCTGACTTTC. Translating it yields CASSRDTGASGANVLTF.

This clonotype was detected only a few times. The chain combines TRBV6-5 with TRBJ1-5; 10 bases fit TRBD1. Losses at the gene ends were 4 bases for V and 3 bases for J; bases not matched to a gene: 6. This CDR3 contains 16 residues. Germline CDR1 reads MNHEY; CDR2 reads SVGAGI. The CDR3 sequence: CASSSTGQGDNQPQHF. The CDR3 DNA reads as TGTGCCAGCAGTTCTACCGGACAGGGGGACAATCAGCCCCAGCATTTT.

The V gene is TRBV20-1, the J gene TRBJ1-2; possibly TRBD1 for D (5 bases). V lost 4 bases and J 6 bases, leaving 15 bases between the germline ends. CDR1 is DFQATT and CDR2 is SNEGSKA in the germline V gene (reference sequence). CDR3 length equals 13 residues. As DNA, the CDR3 is TGCAGTGCTACCCTGCCGTGGGGGGATGGCTACACCTTC. Translation gives CSATLPWGDGYTF.

The V call is TRBV12-3 or TRBV12-4, the J call TRBJ2-5, with TRBD1 matching over 8 bases. The V segment lost 5 bases and the J segment 4 bases; nucleotides outside the gene matches: 9. This CDR3 has 15 residues. For the CDR3, the DNA is TGTGCCAGCAGTGAAAGACAGGGGCCTCCAGAGACCCAGTACTTC. Its translation is CASSERQGPPETQYF.

The chain recombines TRBV7-2 with TRBJ2-4; TRBD2 might be the D (7 bases). CDR3 length: 16 amino acids. The germline V and J ends were trimmed by 2 bases and 6 bases, with 17 bases remaining between them. Germline assignment: CDR1 SGHTA and CDR2 FQGNSA. DNA of the CDR3: TGTGCCAGCAGCTTATCGGCGGGGGCCGAGTTAAACATTCAGTACTTC. This translates into CASSLSAGAELNIQYF.